The T cell receptor (beta chain) described here comes from a study of cytomegalovirus exposure and HLA in healthy donors. Findings of the study overall: Most likely, a cluster of highly shared sequence variants arose as a sequencing artifact. Later analysis reportedly placed an Asian-associated ancestry cluster below the roughly 670-donor mean in N-insertions. With later analysis, a missense DCLRE1C variant became linked to TCR beta V- and J-gene trimming. Cytomegalovirus association was listed for 164 TCR beta chains.

This CDR3 spans 12 amino acids. CDR1 is PRHDT and CDR2 is FYEKMQ in the germline V gene (reference sequence). Germline trimming cut 5 bases from V and 5 bases from J; bases unmatched to any gene: 2. Primers for the PCR totalled 60 Vbeta and 13 Jbeta. Data came from immunoSEQ multiplex PCR; TCRdb stores just in-frame clones and leaves some out. This table holds about 140,000 clones, about 74% found once. Concerning this clone: Antigen specificity is unknown.

The TCR sequence derives from a woman in her thirties or forties in good health and CMV-seronegative. This sequence joins TRBV13 and TRBJ1-1; TRBD1 matches 7 bases. The sample comprised PBMCs. CDR3 region: CASSGTVTEAFF. CDR3 nucleotide sequence: TGTGCCAGCAGCGGGACAGTAACTGAAGCTTTCTTT.